The source of this T cell receptor (beta chain) is a study of CD8+CD57+ T cells in acquired aplastic anemia. Study-level information: Mean yield of DNA from sorted CD4+ and CD8+ cells was 3 to 3.5 ug.

It was genomic DNA that served as the template for profiling TCR beta VDJ and CDR3. TCRdb re-called the reads through MiXCR, storing one row per CDR3 protein. The sample holds some 200,000 distinct CDR3 sequences, roughly 50% seen once. Sequencing was done on patients that had shown CD8+CD57+ cell expansion by flow cytometry. Patients had undergone no therapy by the time their blood was sampled. The CDR3 has 15 amino acids. J gave up 3 bases and V 7 bases, and 7 bases lay outside the gene matches. Germline CDR1 reads ENHRY; CDR2 reads SYGVKD. V gene TRBV10-3 combines with J gene TRBJ2-3, with TRBD2 identical over 10 bases. The TCR originated in a human donor with aplastic anemia. The sample consisted of sorted CD4+, CD8+, or CD8+CD57+ T cells (not recorded which) from PBMCs. The CDR3 region is CAINEPGLATDTQYF. The CDR3 DNA reads TGTGCCATCAACGAACCGGGACTAGCGACAGATACGCAGTATTTT.